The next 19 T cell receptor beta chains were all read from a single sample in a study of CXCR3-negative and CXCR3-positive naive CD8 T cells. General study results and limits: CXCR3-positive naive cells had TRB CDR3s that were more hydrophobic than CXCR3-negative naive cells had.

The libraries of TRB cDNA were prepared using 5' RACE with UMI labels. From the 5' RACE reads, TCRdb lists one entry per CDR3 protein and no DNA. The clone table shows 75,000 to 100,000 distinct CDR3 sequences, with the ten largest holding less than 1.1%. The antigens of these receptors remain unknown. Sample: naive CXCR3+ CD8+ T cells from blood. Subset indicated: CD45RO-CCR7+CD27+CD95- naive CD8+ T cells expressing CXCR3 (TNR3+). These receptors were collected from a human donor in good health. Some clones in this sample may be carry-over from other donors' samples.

The CDR3 sequence: CASSFPFPDTQYF. The V gene is TRBV7-9, the J gene TRBJ2-3. This CDR3 is 13 amino acids long. Germline V gives CDR1 SEHNR, CDR2 FQNEAQ (reference sequence).

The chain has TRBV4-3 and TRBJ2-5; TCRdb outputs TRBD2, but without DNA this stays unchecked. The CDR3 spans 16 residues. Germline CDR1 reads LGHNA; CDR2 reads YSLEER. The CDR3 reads CASSQDSGASWETQYF.

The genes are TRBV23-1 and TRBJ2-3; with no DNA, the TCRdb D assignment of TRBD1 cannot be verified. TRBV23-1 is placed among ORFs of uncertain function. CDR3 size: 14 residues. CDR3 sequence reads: CASTLRTGADTQYF.

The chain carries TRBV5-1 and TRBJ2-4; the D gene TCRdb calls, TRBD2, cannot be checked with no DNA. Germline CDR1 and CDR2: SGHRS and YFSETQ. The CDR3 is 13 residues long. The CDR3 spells CASSTPPANIQYF.

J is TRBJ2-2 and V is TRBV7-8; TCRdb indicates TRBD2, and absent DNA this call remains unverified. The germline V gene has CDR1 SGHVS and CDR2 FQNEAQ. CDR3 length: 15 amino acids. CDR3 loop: CASSIPTSGSGELFF.

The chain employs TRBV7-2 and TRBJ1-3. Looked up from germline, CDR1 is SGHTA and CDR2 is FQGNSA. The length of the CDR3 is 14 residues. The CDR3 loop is CASSLAGPGNTIYF. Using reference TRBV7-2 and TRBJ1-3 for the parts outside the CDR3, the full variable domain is GAGVSQSPSNKVTEKGKDVELRCDPISGHTALYWYRQSLGQGLEFLIYFQGNSAPDKSGLPSDRFSAERTGGSVSTLTIQRTQQEDSAVYLCASSLAGPGNTIYFGEGSWLTVV.

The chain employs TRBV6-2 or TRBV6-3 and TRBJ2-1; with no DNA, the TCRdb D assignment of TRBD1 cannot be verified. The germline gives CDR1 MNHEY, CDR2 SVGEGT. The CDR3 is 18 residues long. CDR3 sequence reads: CASSYSSTGESSYNEQFF.

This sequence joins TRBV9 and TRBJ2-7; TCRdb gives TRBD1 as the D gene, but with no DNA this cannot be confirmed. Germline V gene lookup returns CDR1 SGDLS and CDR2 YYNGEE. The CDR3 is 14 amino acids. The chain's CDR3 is CASSHAPDNYEQYF.

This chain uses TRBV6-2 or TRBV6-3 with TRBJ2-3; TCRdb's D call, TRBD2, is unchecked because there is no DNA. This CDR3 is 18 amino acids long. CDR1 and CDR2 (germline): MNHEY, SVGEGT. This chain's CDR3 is CASSPLAGGIGDTDTQYF.

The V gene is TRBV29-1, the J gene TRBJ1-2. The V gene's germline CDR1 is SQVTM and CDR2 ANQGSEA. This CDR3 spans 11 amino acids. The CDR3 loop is CSAERDYGYTF. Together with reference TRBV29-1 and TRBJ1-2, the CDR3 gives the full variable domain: SAVISQKPSRDICQRGTSLTIQCQVDSQVTMMFWYRQQPGQSLTLIATANQGSEATYESGFVIDKFPISRPNLTFSTLTVSNMSPEDSSIYLCSAERDYGYTFGSGTRLTVV.

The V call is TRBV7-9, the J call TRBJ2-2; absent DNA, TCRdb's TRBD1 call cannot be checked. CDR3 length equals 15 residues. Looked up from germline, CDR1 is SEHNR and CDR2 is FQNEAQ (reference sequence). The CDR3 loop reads CASSLQRRGLWELFF.

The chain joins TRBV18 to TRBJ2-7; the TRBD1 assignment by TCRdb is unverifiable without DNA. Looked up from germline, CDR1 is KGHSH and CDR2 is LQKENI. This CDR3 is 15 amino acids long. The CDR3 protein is CASSPTGAPGHEQYF.

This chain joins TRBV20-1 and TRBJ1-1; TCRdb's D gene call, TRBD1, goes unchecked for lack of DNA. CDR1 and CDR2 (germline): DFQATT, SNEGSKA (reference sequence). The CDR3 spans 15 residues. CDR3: CSARTAQGGDTEAFF.

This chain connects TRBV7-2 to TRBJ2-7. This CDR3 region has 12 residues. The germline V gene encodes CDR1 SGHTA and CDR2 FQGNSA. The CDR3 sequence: CASSFGNYEQYF.

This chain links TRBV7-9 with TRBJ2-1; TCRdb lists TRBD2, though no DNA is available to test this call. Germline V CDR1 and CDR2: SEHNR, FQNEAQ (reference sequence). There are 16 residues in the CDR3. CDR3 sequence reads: CASSLTPAGVGYEQFF. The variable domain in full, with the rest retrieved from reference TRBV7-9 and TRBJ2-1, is DTGVSQNPRHKITKRGQNVTFRCDPISEHNRLYWYRQTLGQGPEFLTYFQNEAQLEKSRLLSDRFSAERPKGSFSTLEIQRTEQGDSAMYLCASSLTPAGVGYEQFFGPGTRLTVL.

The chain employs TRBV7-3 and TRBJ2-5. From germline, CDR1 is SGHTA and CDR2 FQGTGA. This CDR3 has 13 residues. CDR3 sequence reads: CASSLRPAETQYF.

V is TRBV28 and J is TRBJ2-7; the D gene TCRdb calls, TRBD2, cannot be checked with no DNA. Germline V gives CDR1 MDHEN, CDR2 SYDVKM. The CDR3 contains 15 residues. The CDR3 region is CASSSRDYPTYEQYF.

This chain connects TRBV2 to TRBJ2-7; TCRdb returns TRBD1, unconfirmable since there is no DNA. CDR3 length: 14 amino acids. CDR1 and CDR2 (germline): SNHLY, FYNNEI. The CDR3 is CASSESRGDYEQYF.

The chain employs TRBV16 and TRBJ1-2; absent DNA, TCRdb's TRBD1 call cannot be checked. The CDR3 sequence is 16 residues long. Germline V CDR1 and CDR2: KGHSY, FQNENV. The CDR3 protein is CASTLLTAGVHYGYTF. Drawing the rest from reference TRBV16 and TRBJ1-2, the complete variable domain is GEEVAQTPKHLVRGEGQKAKLYCAPIKGHSYVFWYQQVLKNEFKFLISFQNENVFDETGMPKERFSAKCLPNSPCSLEIQATKLEDSAVYFCASTLLTAGVHYGYTFGSGTRLTVV.